This entry lists 5 T cell receptor beta chains sequenced from one sample in a study of Ad26.COV2.S vaccination and SARS-CoV-2 variants. The table came from immunoSEQ multiplex PCR; TCRdb's copy has only in-frame clones and leaves some out. The table lists hundreds of thousands of clones, 88% of them singletons. Treatment specified: roughly 19 received Ad26.COV2.S at low or high dose, single or two shots; about 5 received placebo; per-sample allocation not given. It was on day 63 after the first vaccine or placebo injection that samples were taken. Material: peripheral blood, obtained in a trial of Ad26.COV2.S vaccine versus placebo. Receptor source: a person aged 18-65 years who received the Ad26.COV2.S COVID-19 vaccine or a placebo.

V gene TRBV3-1 (or the pseudogene TRBV3-2) combines with J gene TRBJ2-7; TRBD1 is a possible D gene (6 bases). The V end lost 2 bases, the J end lost 2 bases, and 16 bases lay between the germline ends. Per the germline V gene, CDR1 is LGHDT and CDR2 is YNNKEL (reference sequence). The CDR3 is 16 amino acids. CDR3 protein: CASSQSLGASTYEQYF. In nucleotides, the CDR3 is TGTGCCAGCAGCCAAAGTTTGGGGGCTTCGACCTACGAGCAGTACTTC.

The genes are TRBV6-4 and TRBJ1-2; TRBD1 aligns across 8 bases. This CDR3 contains 17 residues. Germline values: CDR1 MRHNA, CDR2 SNTAGT. CDR3 sequence reads: CARTGMVKRARNYGYTF. DNA for the CDR3: TGTGCGCGGACAGGGATGGTCAAAAGGGCTAGGAACTATGGCTACACCTTC.

The V call is TRBV19, the J call TRBJ2-7, with unresolved D. The CDR3 totals 12 residues. Trimming cost V 5 bases and J 2 bases, with 7 bases left between them. CDR1 is LNHDA, CDR2 SQIVND, per germline (reference sequence). The CDR3 DNA is TGTGCCAGTAGTTCTAGGACCTACGAGCAGTACTTC. It specifies CASSSRTYEQYF.

V usage is TRBV7-4 and J usage is TRBJ1-1; tentative D call: TRBD1 (5 bases). In germline, CDR1 is SGHVT, CDR2 SQSDAQ. The V end was cut by 5 bases, the J end by 6 bases, with 25 bases between. CDR3 size: 17 residues. CDR3 nucleotides: TGTGCCAGCAGCCTAATTACAGTCCGGGGCAAGGTGGCTGAAGCTTTCTTT. This encodes CASSLITVRGKVAEAFF.

V usage is TRBV7-9 and J usage is TRBJ1-1; TRBD1 might be the D (5 bases). Germline V CDR1 and CDR2: SEHNR, FQNEAQ (reference sequence). The CDR3 length is 13 residues. The V end was cut by 0 bases, the J end by 10 bases, with 12 bases between. The CDR3 DNA sequence: TGTGCCAGCAGCTTAGCCACGACAGAAGGAGCTTTCTTT. This encodes CASSLATTEGAFF.